Below are 10 T cell receptor beta chains sequenced from a single sample in a study of blood T cell repertoires in COVID-19. Assay: immunoSEQ multiplex PCR; the TCRdb copy retains only in-frame clones and omits some. The data show 200,000 to 250,000 clones, less than 85% seen once. The sequenced material came from peripheral blood. The receptors shown here come from a woman over 75 with COVID-19, enrolled during active disease.

The V call is TRBV5-4, the J call TRBJ2-1; 8 bases map to TRBD2. Germline V CDR1 and CDR2: SGHNT, YYREEE (reference sequence). V lost 4 bases to trimming and J lost 0 bases; unmatched junction nucleotides: 6. CDR3 length: 16 amino acids. Here the CDR3 reads CASSPAGGSSYNEQFF. The CDR3 bases are TGTGCCAGCAGCCCGGCGGGAGGAAGCTCCTACAATGAGCAGTTCTTC.

V is TRBV3-1 (or the pseudogene TRBV3-2) and J is TRBJ1-1, with 7 bases aligning to TRBD1. The CDR3 consists of 15 residues. CDR1 and CDR2 (germline): LGHDT, YNNKEL (reference sequence). V shed 0 bases and J 10 bases; nucleotides not matched to a gene: 11. CDR3 residues: CASSQENRGPWGAFF. CDR3 coding DNA: TGTGCCAGCAGCCAAGAAAACAGGGGCCCATGGGGAGCTTTCTTT.

The rearrangement uses TRBV2 and TRBJ1-5; D unclear. CDR1 and CDR2 from the germline V gene are SNHLY and FYNNEI. This CDR3 has 12 residues. The V and J ends lost 9 bases and 3 bases respectively, with 9 bases between them. CDR3 sequence: CARGRDNQPQHF. The CDR3 region has the DNA TGTGCCAGAGGGCGGGACAATCAGCCCCAGCATTTT.

This clone was seen a few times. V usage is TRBV19 and J usage is TRBJ2-1, with 9 bases fitting TRBD2. Trimming removed 6 bases from V and 4 bases from J; junction bases left unmatched: 10. CDR1 is LNHDA and CDR2 is SQIVND in the germline V gene (reference sequence). The CDR3 runs to 16 residues. The CDR3 coding sequence is TGTGCCAGTAGCCGGCGGGGGGGCGGATTGTACAATGAGCAGTTCTTC. Its translation is CASSRRGGGLYNEQFF.

This clone was seen only once. This rearrangement joins TRBV7-9 to TRBJ2-5; TRBD2 matches at 9 bases. CDR1 and CDR2 (germline): SEHNR, FQNEAQ (reference sequence). CDR3 length: 14 residues. Trimming at V came to 3 bases and at J to 5 bases, leaving 4 bases not matched to a gene. CDR3 amino acids: CASSLGAGGETQYF. The DNA for the CDR3 is TGTGCCAGCAGCTTGGGGGCGGGGGGGGAGACCCAGTACTTC.

V is TRBV29-1 and J is TRBJ2-7; D may be TRBD2 (5 bases). The CDR3 consists of 12 residues. CDR1 and CDR2 (germline): SQVTM, ANQGSEA. Between the trimmed V and J ends, which lost 4 bases and 1 base, there was a span of 8 bases. The CDR3 reads CSVGTGSYEQYF. As DNA, the CDR3 is TGCAGCGTTGGGACGGGGTCCTACGAGCAGTACTTC.

V and J are TRBV3-1 (or the pseudogene TRBV3-2) and TRBJ1-2; D remains ambiguous. Trimming removed 2 bases at V and 8 bases at J, with 12 bases between. The V gene's germline CDR1 is LGHDT and CDR2 YNNKEL (reference sequence). CDR3 length: 13 residues. CDR3 DNA: TGTGCCAGCAGCCAAAACAGAGGGTCCGGCTACACCTTC. This sequence encodes CASSQNRGSGYTF.

This chain connects TRBV12-5 to TRBJ1-2; possibly TRBD1 for D (5 bases). The CDR3 runs 16 residues. Germline V lookup: CDR1 LGHNT, CDR2 FRNRAP. V was trimmed by 0 bases and J by 6 bases, leaving 17 bases between them. The CDR3 sequence: CASGLVPQRGSHGYTF. In nucleotides, the CDR3 is TGTGCTAGTGGTTTGGTACCGCAAAGGGGTTCTCATGGCTACACCTTC.

V and J are TRBV5-1 and TRBJ2-7, with D unclear. The V gene's germline CDR1 is SGHRS and CDR2 YFSETQ. The CDR3 length is 12 residues. V lost 4 bases, J lost 4 bases, and 9 bases lay in between. The CDR3 bases are TGCGCCAGCAGCCCGGGTCAGTACGAGCAGTACTTC. This gives the protein CASSPGQYEQYF.

V gene TRBV7-6 combines with J gene TRBJ2-6; TRBD1 matches at 7 bases. The CDR3 runs to 18 residues. Germline lookup yields CDR1 SGHVS and CDR2 FNYEAQ. V lost 2 bases and J lost 4; bases outside the gene matches: 11. In nucleotides, the CDR3 is TGTGCCAGCAGCTTATGGATAGGGGGCGCAGGAGGGGCCAACGTCCTGACTTTC. Its translation is CASSLWIGGAGGANVLTF. The entire variable domain, with the rest obtained from reference TRBV7-6 and TRBJ2-6, is as follows: GAGVSQSPRYKVTKRGQDVALRCDPISGHVSLYWYRQALGQGPEFLTYFNYEAQQDKSGLPNDRFSAERPEGSISTLTIQRTEQRDSAMYRCASSLWIGGAGGANVLTFGAGSRLTVL.